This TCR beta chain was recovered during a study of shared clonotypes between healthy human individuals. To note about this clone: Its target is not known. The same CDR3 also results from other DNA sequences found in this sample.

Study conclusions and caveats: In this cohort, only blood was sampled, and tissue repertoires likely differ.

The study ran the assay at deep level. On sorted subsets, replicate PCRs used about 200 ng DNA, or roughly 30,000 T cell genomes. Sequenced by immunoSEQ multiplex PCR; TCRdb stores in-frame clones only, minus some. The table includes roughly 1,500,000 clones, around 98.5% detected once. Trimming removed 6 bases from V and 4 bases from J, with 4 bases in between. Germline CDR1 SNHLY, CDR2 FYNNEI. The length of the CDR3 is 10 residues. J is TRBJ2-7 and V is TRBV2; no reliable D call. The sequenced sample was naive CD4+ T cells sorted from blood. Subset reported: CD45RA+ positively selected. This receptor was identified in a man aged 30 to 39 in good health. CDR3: CASSEYEQYF. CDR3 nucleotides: TGTGCCAGCAGCGAATACGAGCAGTACTTC.